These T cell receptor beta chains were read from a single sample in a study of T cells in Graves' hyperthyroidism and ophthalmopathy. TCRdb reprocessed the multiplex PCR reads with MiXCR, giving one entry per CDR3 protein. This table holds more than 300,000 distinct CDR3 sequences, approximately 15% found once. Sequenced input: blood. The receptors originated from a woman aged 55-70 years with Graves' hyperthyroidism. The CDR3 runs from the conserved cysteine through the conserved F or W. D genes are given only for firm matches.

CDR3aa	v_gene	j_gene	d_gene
CASTAGRAWDTQYF	TRBV19	TRBJ2-3	TRBD2
CASSRDPLGEQYF	TRBV28	TRBJ2-7	-
CASRRLAGGRDEQFF	TRBV11-2	TRBJ2-1	TRBD2
CASSTFKETQYF	TRBV7-9	TRBJ2-5	-
CASSLSGVMTDTQYF	TRBV7-3	TRBJ2-3	-
CASSSGTRHGHTQYF	TRBV7-8	TRBJ2-3	TRBD2
CASSNNRPNQETQYF	TRBV5-1	TRBJ2-5	-
CASRPGQWNTEAFF	TRBV6-2/TRBV6-3	TRBJ1-1	TRBD1
CASSPPNSYNEQFF	TRBV12-3/TRBV12-4	TRBJ2-1	-
CASSLSPSSYNEQFF	TRBV7-3	TRBJ2-1	-
CASSLGGDNEQFF	TRBV11-2	TRBJ2-1	-
CASSFGFGQGYGYTF	TRBV28	TRBJ1-2	TRBD1
CAWSGGFLNEKLFF	TRBV30	TRBJ1-4	-
CATRETSGTDTQYF	TRBV3-1	TRBJ2-3	TRBD2
CASSLRLAGSEQYF	TRBV28	TRBJ2-7	TRBD2